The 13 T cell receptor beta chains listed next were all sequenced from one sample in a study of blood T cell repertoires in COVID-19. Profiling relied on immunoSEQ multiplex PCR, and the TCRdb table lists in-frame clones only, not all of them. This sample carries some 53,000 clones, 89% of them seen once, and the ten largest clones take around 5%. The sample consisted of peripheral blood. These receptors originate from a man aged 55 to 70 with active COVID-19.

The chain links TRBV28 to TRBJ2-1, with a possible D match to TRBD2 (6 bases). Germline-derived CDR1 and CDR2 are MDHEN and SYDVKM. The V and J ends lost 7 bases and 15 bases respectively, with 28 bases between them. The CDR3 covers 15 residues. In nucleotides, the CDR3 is TGTGCCAGCACCCTGGCGGGACCCCAAGCTTCTCCCAGGTTCTTC. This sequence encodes CASTLAGPQASPRFF.

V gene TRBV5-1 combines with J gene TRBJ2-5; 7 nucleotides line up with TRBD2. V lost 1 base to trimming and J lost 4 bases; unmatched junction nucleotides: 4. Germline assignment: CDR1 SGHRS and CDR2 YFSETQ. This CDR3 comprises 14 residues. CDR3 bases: TGCGCCAGCAGCTTGTGGCGGGAGTCAGAGACCCAGTACTTC. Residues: CASSLWRESETQYF. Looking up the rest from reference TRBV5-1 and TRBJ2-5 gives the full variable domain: KAGVTQTPRYLIKTRGQQVTLSCSPISGHRSVSWYQQTPGQGLQFLFEYFSETQRNKGNFPGRFSGRQFSNSRSEMNVSTLELGDSALYLCASSLWRESETQYFGPGTRLLVL.

CDR3 bases: TGTGCCAGCAGCTTAATTCGACTTAGTGAGCAGTTCTTC. Residues: CASSLIRLSEQFF. This chain joins TRBV7-2 and TRBJ2-1; D not resolved. The V end was cut by 2 bases, the J end by 9 bases, with 11 bases between. CDR1 SGHTA and CDR2 FQGNSA come from the germline V gene. The CDR3 totals 13 residues.

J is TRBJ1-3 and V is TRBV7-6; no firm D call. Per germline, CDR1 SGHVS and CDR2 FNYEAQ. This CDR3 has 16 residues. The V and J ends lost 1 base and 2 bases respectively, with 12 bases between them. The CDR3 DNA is TGTGCCAGCAGCTTAGGGGGAGTTCCTACTGGAAACACCATATATTTT. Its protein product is CASSLGGVPTGNTIYF.

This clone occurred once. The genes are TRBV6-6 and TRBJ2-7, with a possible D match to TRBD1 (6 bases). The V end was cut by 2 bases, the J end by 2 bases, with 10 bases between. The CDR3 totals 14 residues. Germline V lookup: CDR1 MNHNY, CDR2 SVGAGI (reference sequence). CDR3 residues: CASSYPGTTYEQYF. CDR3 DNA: TGTGCCAGCAGTTACCCCGGGACAACCTACGAGCAGTACTTC.

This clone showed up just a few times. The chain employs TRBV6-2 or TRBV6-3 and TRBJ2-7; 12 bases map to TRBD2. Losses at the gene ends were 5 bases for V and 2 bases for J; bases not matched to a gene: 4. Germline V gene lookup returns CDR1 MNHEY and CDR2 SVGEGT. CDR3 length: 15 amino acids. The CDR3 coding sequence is TGTGCCAGCAGTAGAGCTAGCGGGAGGGCCTACGAGCAGTACTTC. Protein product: CASSRASGRAYEQYF.

CDR3 sequence (DNA): TGTGCCAGCAGTGACCCCCGACGGGGTTACGAGCAGTACTTC. It codes for CASSDPRRGYEQYF. The genes are TRBV25-1 and TRBJ2-7, with D perhaps matching TRBD2 (5 bases). There are 14 residues in the CDR3. V was cut by 3 bases and J by 4 bases, with 13 bases left in between. Germline V CDR1 and CDR2: MGHDK, SYGVNS.

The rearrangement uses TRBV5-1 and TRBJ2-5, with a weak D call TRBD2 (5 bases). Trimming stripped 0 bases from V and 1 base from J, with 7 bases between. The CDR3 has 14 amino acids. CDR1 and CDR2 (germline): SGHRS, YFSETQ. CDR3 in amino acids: CASSLVGVQETQYF. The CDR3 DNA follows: TGCGCCAGCAGCTTGGTGGGAGTCCAAGAGACCCAGTACTTC.

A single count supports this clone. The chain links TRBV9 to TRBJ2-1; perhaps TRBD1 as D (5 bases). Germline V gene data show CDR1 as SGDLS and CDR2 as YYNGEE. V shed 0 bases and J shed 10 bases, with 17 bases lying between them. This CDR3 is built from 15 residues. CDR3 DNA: TGTGCCAGCAGCGTAGGGAACGCCCAAGGGGTGGAGCAGTTCTTC. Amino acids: CASSVGNAQGVEQFF. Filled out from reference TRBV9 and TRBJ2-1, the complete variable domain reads DSGVTQTPKHLITATGQRVTLRCSPRSGDLSVYWYQQSLDQGLQFLIQYYNGEERAKGNILERFSAQQFPDLHSELNLSSLELGDSALYFCASSVGNAQGVEQFFGPGTRLTVL.

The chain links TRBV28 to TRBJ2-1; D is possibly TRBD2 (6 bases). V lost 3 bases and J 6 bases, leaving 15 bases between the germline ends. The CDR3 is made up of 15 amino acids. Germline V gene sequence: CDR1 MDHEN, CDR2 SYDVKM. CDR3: CASSLLRDGSNEQFF. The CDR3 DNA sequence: TGTGCCAGCAGTTTGTTGCGGGACGGCTCCAATGAGCAGTTCTTC.

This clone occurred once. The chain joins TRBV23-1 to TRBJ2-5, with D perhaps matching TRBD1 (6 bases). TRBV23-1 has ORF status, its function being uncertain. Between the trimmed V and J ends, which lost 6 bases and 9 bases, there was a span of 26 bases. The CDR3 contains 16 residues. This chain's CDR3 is CASSRAGTRAAGSQYF. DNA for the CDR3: TGCGCCAGCAGCCGAGCCGGGACAAGGGCCGCTGGATCCCAGTACTTC.

CDR3 loop: CASSLAGSGSKYEQYF. The DNA for the CDR3 is TGTGCCAGCAGCTTAGCGGGCAGCGGGAGCAAATACGAGCAGTACTTC. The chain carries TRBV7-2 and TRBJ2-7, with TRBD2 matching 8 bases. Per germline, CDR1 SGHTA and CDR2 FQGNSA. The CDR3 runs to 16 residues. After removal of 0 bases from V and 4 bases from J, the junction contained 8 bases not matched to a gene. Full variable domain (remainder filled in from reference TRBV7-2 and TRBJ2-7): GAGVSQSPSNKVTEKGKDVELRCDPISGHTALYWYRQSLGQGLEFLIYFQGNSAPDKSGLPSDRFSAERTGGSVSTLTIQRTQQEDSAVYLCASSLAGSGSKYEQYFGPGTRLTVT.

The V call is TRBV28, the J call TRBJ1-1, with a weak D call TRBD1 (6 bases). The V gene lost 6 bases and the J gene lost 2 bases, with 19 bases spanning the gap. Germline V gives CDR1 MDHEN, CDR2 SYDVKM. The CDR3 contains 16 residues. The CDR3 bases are TGTGCCAGCAGCGGCGCAGGGGCAGGGGTTAACACTGAAGCTTTCTTT. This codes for CASSGAGAGVNTEAFF.